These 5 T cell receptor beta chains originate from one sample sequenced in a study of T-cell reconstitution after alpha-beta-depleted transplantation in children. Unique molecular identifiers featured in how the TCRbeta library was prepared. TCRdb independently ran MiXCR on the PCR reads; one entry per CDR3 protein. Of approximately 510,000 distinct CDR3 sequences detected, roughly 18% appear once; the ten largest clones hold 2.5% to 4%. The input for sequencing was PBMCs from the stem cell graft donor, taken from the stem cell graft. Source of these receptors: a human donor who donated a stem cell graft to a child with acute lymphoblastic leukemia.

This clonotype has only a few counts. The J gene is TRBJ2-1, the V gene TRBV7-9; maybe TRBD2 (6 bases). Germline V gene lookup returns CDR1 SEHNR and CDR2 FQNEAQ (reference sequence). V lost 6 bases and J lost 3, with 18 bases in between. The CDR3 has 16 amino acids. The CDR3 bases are TGTGCCAGCAGTCAAACCCTAGCGAAGATCTACAATGAGCAGTTCTTC. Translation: CASSQTLAKIYNEQFF.

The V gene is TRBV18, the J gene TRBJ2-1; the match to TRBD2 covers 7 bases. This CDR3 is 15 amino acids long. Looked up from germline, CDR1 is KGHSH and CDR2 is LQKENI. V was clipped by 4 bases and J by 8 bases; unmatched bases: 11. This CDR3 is CASSRSLAETYEQFF. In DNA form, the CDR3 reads TGTGCCAGCTCACGCTCCCTAGCGGAGACCTATGAGCAGTTCTTC.

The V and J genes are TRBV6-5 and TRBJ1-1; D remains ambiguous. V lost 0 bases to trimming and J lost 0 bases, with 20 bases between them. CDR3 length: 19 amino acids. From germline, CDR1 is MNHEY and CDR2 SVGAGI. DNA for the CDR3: TGTGCCAGCAGTTACTCGTTCAGTTTATACTTGATCATGAACACTGAAGCTTTCTTT. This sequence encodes CASSYSFSLYLIMNTEAFF.

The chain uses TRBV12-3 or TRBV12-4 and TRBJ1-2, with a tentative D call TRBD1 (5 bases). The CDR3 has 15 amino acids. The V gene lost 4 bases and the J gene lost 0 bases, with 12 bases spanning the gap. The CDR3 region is CASSSLTAANYGYTF. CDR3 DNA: TGTGCCAGCAGTTCCCTGACAGCAGCTAACTATGGCTACACCTTC.

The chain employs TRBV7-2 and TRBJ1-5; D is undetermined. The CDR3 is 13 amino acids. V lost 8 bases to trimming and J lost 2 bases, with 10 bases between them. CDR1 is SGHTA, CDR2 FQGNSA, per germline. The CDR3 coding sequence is TGTGCCAGCTCGCGGCGCGGCAATCAGCCCCAGCATTTT. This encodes CASSRRGNQPQHF.